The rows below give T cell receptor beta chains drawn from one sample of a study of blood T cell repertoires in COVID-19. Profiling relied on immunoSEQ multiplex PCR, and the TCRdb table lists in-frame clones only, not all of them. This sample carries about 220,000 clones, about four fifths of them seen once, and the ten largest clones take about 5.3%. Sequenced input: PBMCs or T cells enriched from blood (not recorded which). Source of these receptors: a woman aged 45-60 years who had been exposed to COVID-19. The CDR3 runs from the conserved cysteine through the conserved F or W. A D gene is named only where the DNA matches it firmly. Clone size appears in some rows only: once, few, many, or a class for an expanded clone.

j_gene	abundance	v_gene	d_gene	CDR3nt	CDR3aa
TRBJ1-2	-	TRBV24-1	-	TGTGCCACCAGTGATTCGAACGGTAACTATGGCTACACCTTC	CATSDSNGNYGYTF
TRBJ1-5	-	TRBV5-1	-	TGCGCCAGCAGCCCCAGCGGGGGCGGGGGTCAGCCCCAGCATTTT	CASSPSGGGGQPQHF
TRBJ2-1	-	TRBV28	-	TGTGCCAGCAGTCCACGAGGTTACTACAATGAGCAGTTCTTC	CASSPRGYYNEQFF
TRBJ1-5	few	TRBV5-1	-	TGCGCCAGCAGCTTGTGGGCAGGGGACAATCAGCCCCAGCATTTT	CASSLWAGDNQPQHF
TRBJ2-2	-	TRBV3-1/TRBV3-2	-	TGTGCCAGCAGCAAGGATCCGGGGGGGGAGCTGTTTTTT	CASSKDPGGELFF
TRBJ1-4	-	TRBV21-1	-	TGTGCCAGCAGCAATGGCAGGGGTGATGGGAAACTGTTTTTT	CASSNGRGDGKLFF
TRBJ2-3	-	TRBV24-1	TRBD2	TGTGCCACCAGTGATCCTGCGGGGGGGGGCACAGATACGCAGTATTTT	CATSDPAGGGTDTQYF
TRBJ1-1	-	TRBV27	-	TGTGCCAGCAGTTTAGAGGGGGTTGCCGCCACTGAAGCTTTCTTT	CASSLEGVAATEAFF
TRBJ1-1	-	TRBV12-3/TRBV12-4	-	TGTGCCAGCAGTTTAACGGGGGACGCTGAAGCTTTCTTT	CASSLTGDAEAFF
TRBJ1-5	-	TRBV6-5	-	TGTGCCAGCAGTAGAGACAGGAATCAGCCCCAGCATTTT	CASSRDRNQPQHF
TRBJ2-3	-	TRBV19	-	TGTGCCAGTACGCGAACAGGGAGAGGTGGGACAGATACGCAGTATTTT	CASTRTGRGGTDTQYF
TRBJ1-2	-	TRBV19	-	TGTGCCAGTAGTACGGAGGGATTTAATGGCTACACCTTC	CASSTEGFNGYTF
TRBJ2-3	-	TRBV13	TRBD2	TGTGCCAGCAGCCTAAAAGCGGGGCTTGGCACAGATACGCAGTATTTT	CASSLKAGLGTDTQYF
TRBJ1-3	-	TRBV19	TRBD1	TGTGCCAGTAGTATAGCGACAGGGGGCTTCTCTGGAAACACCATATATTTT	CASSIATGGFSGNTIYF
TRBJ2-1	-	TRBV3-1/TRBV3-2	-	TGTGCCAGCAGCCAAGGGTGGGCGAGAAATGAGCAGTTCTTC	CASSQGWARNEQFF
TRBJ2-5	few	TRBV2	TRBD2	TGTGCCAGCAGTATAACTAGCGGGGGTATGGTGCTAGAGACCCAGTACTTC	CASSITSGGMVLETQYF
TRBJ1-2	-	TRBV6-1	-	TGTGCCAGCAGTGAAGGCCCGGGTCTGGTCTATGGCTACACCTTC	CASSEGPGLVYGYTF
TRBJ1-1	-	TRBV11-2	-	TGTGCCAGCAGCTTAGAGCGGAACACTGAAGCTTTCTTT	CASSLERNTEAFF
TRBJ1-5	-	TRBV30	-	TGTGCCTGGAGTGTACAGGGCGTCGGACCCCAGCATTTT	CAWSVQGVGPQHF
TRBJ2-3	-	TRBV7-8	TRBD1	TGTGCCAGCAGCCACCCGATCGGGGGACAGGGCGCAGATACGCAGTATTTT	CASSHPIGGQGADTQYF
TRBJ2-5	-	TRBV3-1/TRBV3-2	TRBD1	TGTGCCAGCAGCCAGGGCCAGGGGGCAAAGACCCAGTACTTC	CASSQGQGAKTQYF
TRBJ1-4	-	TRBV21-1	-	TGTGCCAGCACCCCAGGGGGTACCAAACGGGAAAAACTGTTTTTT	CASTPGGTKREKLFF
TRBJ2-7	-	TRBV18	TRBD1	TGTGCCAGCTCATCCGGGACAGTCTACGAGCAGTACTTC	CASSSGTVYEQYF
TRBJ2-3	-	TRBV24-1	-	TGTGCCACCAGTGACAGACTAGGCGCAGATACGCAGTATTTT	CATSDRLGADTQYF
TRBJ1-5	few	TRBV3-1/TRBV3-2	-	TGTGCCAGCAGCCAAGAATACGAGGCGTCAGGGAAAGATCAGCCCCAGCATTTT	CASSQEYEASGKDQPQHF
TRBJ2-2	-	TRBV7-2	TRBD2	TGTGCCAGCAGCTTCGGGGGGTACGGGGAGCTGTTTTTT	CASSFGGYGELFF
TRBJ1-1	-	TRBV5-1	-	TGCGCCAGCAGCTTGCAGGGCGTGAACACTGAAGCTTTCTTT	CASSLQGVNTEAFF
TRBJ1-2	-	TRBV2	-	TGTGCCAGCAGTGAGTCTCCCGACTATGGCTACACCTTC	CASSESPDYGYTF
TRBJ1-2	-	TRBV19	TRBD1	TGTGCCAGCCGGACAGGGGGAAGCTATGGCTACACCTTC	CASRTGGSYGYTF
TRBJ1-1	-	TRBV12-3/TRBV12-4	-	TGTGGCTCCGCCCGGGGGAAGAACACTGAAGCTTTCTTT	CGSARGKNTEAFF
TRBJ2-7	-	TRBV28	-	TGTGCCAGCAGTTCCGTATACGAGCAGTACTTC	CASSSVYEQYF
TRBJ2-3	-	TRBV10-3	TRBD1	TGTGCCATCAGTCGGACAGGGGAGGGAGATACGCAGTATTTT	CAISRTGEGDTQYF
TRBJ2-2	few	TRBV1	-	TGCACCAGCAGCCAAGTTGGGAGACAAACGAACACCGGGGAGCTGTTTTTT	CTSSQVGRQTNTGELFF
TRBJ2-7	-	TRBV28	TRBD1	TGTGCCAGCAGTTTATGGACAGGGGCCGACCTCTACGAGCAGTACTTC	CASSLWTGADLYEQYF
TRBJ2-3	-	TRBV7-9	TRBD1	TGTGCCAGCAGCATGACAGGGAGCACAGATACGCAGTATTTT	CASSMTGSTDTQYF
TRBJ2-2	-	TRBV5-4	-	TGTGCCAGCAGCCTCCCTTCTCACACCGGGGAGCTGTTTTTT	CASSLPSHTGELFF
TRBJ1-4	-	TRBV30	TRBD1	TGTGCCTGGAGTGCCCTCGACAGGGGTAATGAAAAACTGTTTTTT	CAWSALDRGNEKLFF
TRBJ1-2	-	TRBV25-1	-	TGTGCCAGCAGTGACATCAGCCGTAGTTCGAATCCCGGGTATGGCTACACCTTC	CASSDISRSSNPGYGYTF
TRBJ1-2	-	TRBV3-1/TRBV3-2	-	TGTGCCAGCAGCCAGGGTTGGGCATACTATGGCTACACCTTC	CASSQGWAYYGYTF
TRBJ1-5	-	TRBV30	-	TGTGCCTGGAACTTGGGCGGGCGCCCTACTAGCAATCAGCCCCAGCATTTT	CAWNLGGRPTSNQPQHF
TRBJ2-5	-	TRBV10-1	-	TGCGCCAGCAGTGAATCAAGGGGCCAAGAGACCCAGTACTTC	CASSESRGQETQYF
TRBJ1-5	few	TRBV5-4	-	TGTGCCAGCAGCAACTACGGGGGGAGCAATCAGCCCCAGCATTTT	CASSNYGGSNQPQHF
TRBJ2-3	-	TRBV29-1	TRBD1	TGCAGCGTTGAGAGGGACAGGAGGACAGATACGCAGTATTTT	CSVERDRRTDTQYF
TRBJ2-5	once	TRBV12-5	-	TGTGCTAGCAATCGGGGGGCCCTGGGGGAGACCCAGTACTTC	CASNRGALGETQYF
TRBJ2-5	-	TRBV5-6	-	TGTGCCAGCAGCTTGGACAGATACCTACAAGAGACCCAGTACTTC	CASSLDRYLQETQYF
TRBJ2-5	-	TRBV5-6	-	TGTGCCAGCAGTCGCACAGGGTTATGGACCCAGTACTTC	CASSRTGLWTQYF
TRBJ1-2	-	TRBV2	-	TGTGCCAACGTACAGGGCCCGGGCTACACCTTC	CANVQGPGYTF
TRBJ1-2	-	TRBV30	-	TGTGCCTGGAGTGTCCTCTTCGATACACCGTCAGATACCTTC	CAWSVLFDTPSDTF
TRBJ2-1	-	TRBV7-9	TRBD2	TGTGCCAGCAGCTTTAGCGGGGGTCCCATCCATGAGCAGTTCTTC	CASSFSGGPIHEQFF
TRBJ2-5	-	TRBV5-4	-	TGTGCCAGCAGCCCGACAGACCAAGAGACCCAGTACTTC	CASSPTDQETQYF
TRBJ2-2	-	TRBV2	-	TGTGCCAGCAGTGCTTTAGGGGGTACCGGGGAGCTGTTTTTT	CASSALGGTGELFF
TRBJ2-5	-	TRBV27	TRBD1	TGTGCCAGCAGCGACAGGGACCAAGAGACCCAGTACTTC	CASSDRDQETQYF
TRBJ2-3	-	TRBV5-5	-	TGTGCCAGCAGCTTGGCCAGGGTAGTGGATACGCAGTATTTT	CASSLARVVDTQYF
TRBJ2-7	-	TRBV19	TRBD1	TGTGCCAGTAGCGACAGGGGGGCCTACGAGCAGTACTTC	CASSDRGAYEQYF